These T cell receptor beta chains were read from a single sample in a study of blood T cell repertoires in COVID-19. The protocol was immunoSEQ multiplex PCR, while the TCRdb copy is restricted to in-frame clones and leaves out a portion. The sample consists of 110,000 to 150,000 clones, about 77% of them appearing once. What was sequenced was peripheral blood. Receptors were obtained from a man in his 60s with acute or convalescent COVID-19. Each CDR3 is given with its conserved first and last residue. Each record gives: CDR3 DNA, CDR3 protein, clone size, D gene, J gene, V gene. D genes are given only for firm matches. The listing skips clone size in some rows; elsewhere it reads once, few, many or a size class.

TGTGCCAGCAGCGCCTTTGGGGGGACGTACACAGATACGCAGTATTTT	CASSAFGGTYTDTQYF	-	-	TRBJ2-3	TRBV9
TGTGCTAGCAGCGAGGGACTAGCGGAGAATCAAGAGACCCAGTACTTC	CASSEGLAENQETQYF	once	TRBD2	TRBJ2-5	TRBV7-7
TGTGCCAGCAGCTCCGACAGGGGCTCCTACGAGCAGTACTTC	CASSSDRGSYEQYF	-	TRBD1	TRBJ2-7	TRBV7-2
TGTGCCAGCAGTGCCCTGGGACTAGCGGGGAGCACAGATACGCAGTATTTT	CASSALGLAGSTDTQYF	-	TRBD2	TRBJ2-3	TRBV6-1
TGTGCCAGCAGTGAAGTTCTGGGAGGAGGGTTTTCTGGCTACACCTTC	CASSEVLGGGFSGYTF	-	-	TRBJ1-2	TRBV2
TGCGCCAGCAGCTTGGGCAGGGGGTCAAACTACGAGCAGTACTTC	CASSLGRGSNYEQYF	-	TRBD1	TRBJ2-7	TRBV5-1
TGTGCCAGCAGCCTACGCGGCGGGGGTGGCTACACCTTC	CASSLRGGGGYTF	-	-	TRBJ1-2	TRBV3-1/TRBV3-2
TGTGCCAGCAGCCAAGACTGGGCGGGAGCCTACAATGAGCAGTTCTTC	CASSQDWAGAYNEQFF	-	TRBD2	TRBJ2-1	TRBV3-1/TRBV3-2
TGTGCCAGCAGCTTTGGGCAGGGGGCTGGCAATGAGCAGTTCTTC	CASSFGQGAGNEQFF	-	TRBD1	TRBJ2-1	TRBV11-2
TGTGCCAGCAGAGGAGGGGCCGCCGGCAATCAGCCCCAGCATTTT	CASRGGAAGNQPQHF	-	-	TRBJ1-5	TRBV28
TGTGCCAGCAGCTTAGTTGGCGGGAGGCCTAGCACAGATACGCAGTATTTT	CASSLVGGRPSTDTQYF	once	TRBD2	TRBJ2-3	TRBV11-2
TGTGCCAGCAGCACCCCGGGACAGGGGAACTATGGCTACACCTTC	CASSTPGQGNYGYTF	-	TRBD1	TRBJ1-2	TRBV5-4
TGTGCCAGCAGTGTACAGCGGAGTATCTACGAGCAGTACTTC	CASSVQRSIYEQYF	-	-	TRBJ2-7	TRBV2
TGTGCCAGCAGCCCACAGGGTGTGAAAACTGAAGCTTTCTTT	CASSPQGVKTEAFF	few	-	TRBJ1-1	TRBV11-2
TGTGCCAGCAGCCAAGGGAGCAGCGAGCAGTACTTC	CASSQGSSEQYF	-	-	TRBJ2-7	TRBV3-1/TRBV3-2
TGTGCCAGTAGTATCCTCAGGGGGCGCACCGGGGAGCTGTTTTTT	CASSILRGRTGELFF	-	TRBD1	TRBJ2-2	TRBV19
TGCAGCGTTGTCTTCGGTGCCAATAGCAATCAGCCCCAGCATTTT	CSVVFGANSNQPQHF	-	-	TRBJ1-5	TRBV29-1
TGTGCCAGCTCACCAGGGGCCGGAAACACCATATATTTT	CASSPGAGNTIYF	-	-	TRBJ1-3	TRBV18
TGTGCCTGGAGAGCCAGCGGAGGCGGATCCTACGAGCAGTACTTC	CAWRASGGGSYEQYF	few	-	TRBJ2-7	TRBV30
TGTGCCAGCAGCAGAGCTGGGGGGGGACTAGCGGACAATGAGCAGTTCTTC	CASSRAGGGLADNEQFF	-	-	TRBJ2-1	TRBV21-1
TGTGCCAGCAGTTCCGGACAGGGCACGAAAAGTGGCTACACCTTC	CASSSGQGTKSGYTF	-	TRBD1	TRBJ1-2	TRBV6-6
TGTGCCAGCAGGGAAAGCCCTAGCGGCACCGGGGAGCTGTTTTTT	CASRESPSGTGELFF	few	TRBD2	TRBJ2-2	TRBV7-8
TGTGCCAGCAGTTTAAACCCTGGACTAGCGGACTACAATGAGCAGTTCTTC	CASSLNPGLADYNEQFF	many	TRBD2	TRBJ2-1	TRBV27
TGTGCCAGCAGTTACTCGAGCTCCTACAATGAGCAGTTCTTC	CASSYSSSYNEQFF	few	-	TRBJ2-1	TRBV6-6
TGTGCCAGCAGCTTAGCTCAGGATAATTCACCCCTCCACTTT	CASSLAQDNSPLHF	many	-	TRBJ1-6	TRBV7-9
TGTGCCAGCAGCTCTCAGGGGGCAGCTGGAAACACCATATATTTT	CASSSQGAAGNTIYF	-	TRBD1	TRBJ1-3	TRBV5-4
TGTGCCAGTAGTATTACGGGGACTGGAAGCAATCAGCCCCAGCATTTT	CASSITGTGSNQPQHF	-	-	TRBJ1-5	TRBV19
TGTGCCAGCTCACCACCAGGGACAGGGGGAAACATTCAGTACTTC	CASSPPGTGGNIQYF	-	TRBD1	TRBJ2-4	TRBV18
TGTGCCAGTAGTATGGCTCGGGGTTACGAGCAGTACTTC	CASSMARGYEQYF	-	-	TRBJ2-7	TRBV19
TGTGCCAGCAGTTACGAGAACGGCTACAATGAGCAGTTCTTC	CASSYENGYNEQFF	-	-	TRBJ2-1	TRBV6-5
TGTGCCAGCCAACGCGGGACTAGCTCCTACAATGAGCAGTTCTTC	CASQRGTSSYNEQFF	-	TRBD2	TRBJ2-1	TRBV6-5
TGTGCCAGCACCGGAGGGTTCACTCAGCCCCAGCATTTT	CASTGGFTQPQHF	-	-	TRBJ1-5	TRBV12-3/TRBV12-4
TGTGCCAGCAGCTTGGAGTGGCAGGGGTCGGGCTACACCTTC	CASSLEWQGSGYTF	few	-	TRBJ1-2	TRBV5-6
TGTGCCAGCAGCGATACGGGACTAGCGGGAATTCAGTTCTTC	CASSDTGLAGIQFF	-	TRBD2	TRBJ2-1	TRBV9
TGTGCCAGCAGGAGACAGGGACCAGATACGCAGTATTTT	CASRRQGPDTQYF	-	TRBD1	TRBJ2-3	TRBV27
TGTGCCACGGGGGGGACTAGTACAGATACGCAGTATTTT	CATGGTSTDTQYF	-	TRBD2	TRBJ2-3	TRBV24-1
TGTGCCTGGAGTGTTGGGACAGGGATCATCGGGGAGCTGTTTTTT	CAWSVGTGIIGELFF	-	TRBD1	TRBJ2-2	TRBV30
TGTGCCAGCAGCTTTAGCGGGGCAGAGACCCAGTACTTC	CASSFSGAETQYF	once	TRBD2	TRBJ2-5	TRBV11-3
TGTGCCAGCAGTTACACAAGAGACAGGGGAAACACCATATATTTT	CASSYTRDRGNTIYF	-	-	TRBJ1-3	TRBV6-5
TGTGCCAGCAGACAGACTAGCGAAGGGGAGACCCAGTACTTC	CASRQTSEGETQYF	-	TRBD2	TRBJ2-5	TRBV3-1/TRBV3-2
TGTGCCATAAACCCAGGGGAGGGACAGCCCCAGCATTTT	CAINPGEGQPQHF	-	-	TRBJ1-5	TRBV10-3
TGTGCCAGTAGTATTGGACAAGTTCCTAATGAAGAACTGTTTTTT	CASSIGQVPNEELFF	-	-	TRBJ1-4	TRBV19
TGTGCTAGTGGTTTGTGGGGGCAAAGCACAGATACGCAGTATTTT	CASGLWGQSTDTQYF	-	-	TRBJ2-3	TRBV12-5
TGTGCCAGCAGTTCTACCAACCTAGACAGGGGGCCTGAAAAACTGTTTTTT	CASSSTNLDRGPEKLFF	-	TRBD1	TRBJ1-4	TRBV27
TGTGCCAGCCGGGACAGCCTGAACACTGAAGCTTTCTTT	CASRDSLNTEAFF	-	TRBD1	TRBJ1-1	TRBV5-6
TGTGCCAGCAGCTTTGGACAGGGGCGCCCCTACGAGCAGTACTTC	CASSFGQGRPYEQYF	-	TRBD1	TRBJ2-7	TRBV7-2
TGTGCCAGCAGTTACTCGGCAGGGGCAAACTATGGCTACACCTTC	CASSYSAGANYGYTF	-	-	TRBJ1-2	TRBV6-5
TGTGCCAGCAGCCACCACAGGGGGCGGGACGAGCAGTACTTC	CASSHHRGRDEQYF	-	TRBD1	TRBJ2-7	TRBV3-1/TRBV3-2
TGCGCCAGCAGCCGGGGACAGGGAAGAACCTTCATGGATACGCAGTATTTT	CASSRGQGRTFMDTQYF	-	TRBD1	TRBJ2-3	TRBV5-1
TGTGCCAGCAGACACGCCGGGACAGCCCGTATCGGCACTGAAGCTTTCTTT	CASRHAGTARIGTEAFF	-	TRBD1	TRBJ1-1	TRBV5-8
TGTGCCATCACCATTACAGGGGGCGCTGGGAACACCGGGGAGCTGTTTTTT	CAITITGGAGNTGELFF	-	TRBD1	TRBJ2-2	TRBV10-3
TGTGCCATCAGTCTAGCGGGAGAGTCTAGCACAGATACGCAGTATTTT	CAISLAGESSTDTQYF	-	TRBD2	TRBJ2-3	TRBV10-3
TGTGCCAGCAGTTATCGCCAGGGGGAAAACATTCAGTACTTC	CASSYRQGENIQYF	-	TRBD1	TRBJ2-4	TRBV6-2/TRBV6-3
TGTGCCAGCAGTACTAGGACAGGGGTTAGCTACACCTTC	CASSTRTGVSYTF	-	TRBD1	TRBJ1-2	TRBV6-5
TGTGCCAGCAGTCCACAGGGGTCCCGCCGGGTTGACGAGCAGTACTTC	CASSPQGSRRVDEQYF	-	TRBD1	TRBJ2-7	TRBV28
TGCAGTGCTAGTTCCGGGACAGGGGGCCCAGAGACCCAGTACTTC	CSASSGTGGPETQYF	-	TRBD1	TRBJ2-5	TRBV20-1